Shown below are 31 T cell receptor beta chains from a single sample sequenced in a study of CD8 T cells in ankylosing spondylitis. Study results and caveats: Characteristic, it appeared, of ankylosing spondylitis blood was a TCR beta motif of eight highly homologous variants.

Each CDR3 protein gets one entry after TCRdb re-called the 5' RACE reads with MiXCR. This repertoire shows about 540,000 distinct CDR3 sequences, 9.5% to 15% found once; its top ten account for almost 7%. Their target antigens are unknown. Sequencing input: blood, either unsorted or a sorted T cell fraction (not recorded which). The receptors derive from a male donor with ankylosing spondylitis.

V is TRBV7-9 and J is TRBJ1-5; D remains unclear. Germline CDR1 and CDR2: SEHNR and FQNEAQ (reference sequence). Trimming removed 5 bases from V and 6 bases from J, with 11 bases in between. The CDR3 consists of 13 residues. The CDR3 protein is CASSLTEPQPQHF. The CDR3 nucleotides read TGTGCCAGCAGCCTTACGGAACCTCAGCCCCAGCATTTT.

The rearrangement uses TRBV7-9 and TRBJ1-1; D unclear. Trimming pared 4 bases from V and 5 bases from J, leaving 14 bases between. The germline V gene has CDR1 SEHNR and CDR2 FQNEAQ (reference sequence). The CDR3 totals 14 residues. The DNA for the CDR3 is TGTGCCAGCAGCTCCCCGAAAGGCTGGACTGAAGCTTTCTTT. This gives the protein CASSSPKGWTEAFF.

This rearrangement joins TRBV20-1 to TRBJ1-1; TRBD1 aligns across 8 bases. This CDR3 is built from 16 residues. V was clipped by 6 bases and J by 2 bases; unmatched bases: 14. Germline CDR1 is DFQATT and CDR2 is SNEGSKA (reference sequence). Here the CDR3 DNA reads TGCAGTGCCATTGAGGGGACAGGAACTTTAAACACTGAAGCTTTCTTT. Translation: CSAIEGTGTLNTEAFF.

This clonotype was picked up a small number of times. The V call is TRBV7-8, the J call TRBJ2-7; 8 positions agree with TRBD1. Germline V gene lookup returns CDR1 SGHVS and CDR2 FQNEAQ. V lost 5 bases, J lost 1 base, and 4 bases stayed unmatched. The CDR3 is 14 amino acids. The CDR3 is CASSRRDRSYEQYF. The CDR3 nucleotides read TGTGCCAGCAGCCGTCGGGACAGGTCCTACGAGCAGTACTTC.

The chain joins TRBV7-8 to TRBJ1-3, with D unclear. The V gene lost 6 bases and the J gene lost 0 bases, with 9 bases spanning the gap. The CDR3 consists of 14 residues. The V gene's germline CDR1 is SGHVS and CDR2 FQNEAQ. CDR3 protein: CASRNSRSGNTIYF. CDR3 coding DNA: TGTGCCAGCAGGAACAGCCGCTCTGGAAACACCATATATTTT.

This clonotype was recorded at least ten times. The rearrangement joins TRBV12-3 or TRBV12-4 to TRBJ2-1; TRBD1 agrees at 9 bases. The CDR3 has 13 amino acids. Trimming removed 6 bases from V and 8 bases from J; junction bases left unmatched: 5. The chain's CDR3 is CASSRDREDEQFF. CDR3 sequence (DNA): TGTGCCAGCAGCCGGGACAGGGAAGATGAGCAGTTCTTC.

This chain connects TRBV20-1 to TRBJ2-1, with 8 positions matching TRBD2. There are 14 residues in the CDR3. The germline V gene encodes CDR1 DFQATT and CDR2 SNEGSKA (reference sequence). Trimming cost V 5 bases and J 8 bases; bases outside gene matches: 11. The CDR3 DNA reads as TGCAGTGCTTCAAGCGGGAGAAGAATGGATGAGCAGTTCTTC. Its protein is CSASSGRRMDEQFF.

This clonotype came up many times. The chain uses TRBV5-6 and TRBJ2-5; 7 bases match TRBD2. J gave up 0 bases and V 6 bases, and 2 bases lay outside the gene matches. CDR1 and CDR2 from the germline V gene are SGHDT and YYEEEE. The CDR3 length is 13 residues. The CDR3 DNA sequence: TGTGCCAGCACTAGCGGATACCAAGAGACCCAGTACTTC. Its protein product is CASTSGYQETQYF. The full variable domain, in which reference TRBV5-6 and TRBJ2-5 provide the parts outside the CDR3, is DAGVTQSPTHLIKTRGQQVTLRCSPKSGHDTVSWYQQALGQGPQFIFQYYEEEERQRGNFPDRFSGHQFPNYSSELNVNALLLGDSALYLCASTSGYQETQYFGPGTRLLVL.

This clonotype was observed a few times. The rearrangement links TRBV29-1 to TRBJ2-1, with D hard to call. V was trimmed by 3 bases and J by 1 base, leaving 10 bases between them. This CDR3 region has 14 residues. Germline CDR1 reads SQVTM; CDR2 reads ANQGSEA. The CDR3 spells CSVDAWMSYNEQFF. The CDR3 DNA reads TGCAGCGTTGATGCATGGATGTCCTACAATGAGCAGTTCTTC.

The V gene is TRBV27, the J gene TRBJ2-1; possible D gene TRBD2, 6 bases. The germline CDR1 and CDR2 sequences are MNHEY and SMNVEV (reference sequence). Trimming shortened V by 1 base and J by 1 base, and 20 bases separated the two germline ends. This CDR3 is built from 19 residues. This CDR3 is CASSLFIPTGTGSYNEQFF. DNA of the CDR3: TGTGCCAGCAGTTTATTCATACCTACCGGGACTGGATCCTACAATGAGCAGTTCTTC.

This clonotype was recorded many times. The CDR3: CASSPGAGSYNEQFF. In nucleotides, the CDR3 is TGTGCCAGCAGTCCCGGGGCAGGCTCCTACAATGAGCAGTTCTTC. This sequence joins TRBV7-2 and TRBJ2-1; D might be TRBD1 or TRBD2, each matching 5 bases. The V gene lost 6 bases and the J gene lost 0 bases, with 12 bases spanning the gap. The germline CDR1 and CDR2 sequences are SGHTA and FQGNSA. This CDR3 has 15 residues.

This chain uses TRBV4-2 with TRBJ2-1; tentatively, D is TRBD1 (6 bases). Germline CDR1 is LGHNA and CDR2 is YNFKEQ. This CDR3 contains 16 residues. V was trimmed by 0 bases and J by 6 bases, leaving 15 bases between them. The CDR3 DNA follows: TGTGCCAGCAGCCAAGACGTGGCAGGGGTCAGCAATGAGCAGTTCTTC. It is translated as CASSQDVAGVSNEQFF.

This clonotype came up a few times. This chain links TRBV27 with TRBJ2-5, with D uncertain. The V gene lost 6 bases and the J gene lost 5 bases, with 16 bases spanning the gap. The CDR3 spans 14 residues. Germline V lookup: CDR1 MNHEY, CDR2 SMNVEV (reference sequence). In DNA, the CDR3 is TGTGCCAGCAGCGCCGTTAAGGTCGGGGAGACCCAGTACTTC. Translated, it gives CASSAVKVGETQYF.

This clonotype has a handful of counts. V is TRBV7-2 and J is TRBJ2-5, with 10 bases matching TRBD2. This CDR3 region has 17 residues. Germline CDR1 is SGHTA and CDR2 is FQGNSA. The V gene end was trimmed by 5 bases and the J gene end by 5 bases; junction bases not matched to a gene: 14. CDR3 sequence reads: CASSLSLWGAGGETQYF. The CDR3 DNA follows: TGTGCCAGCAGCCTATCCCTCTGGGGAGCGGGAGGGGAGACCCAGTACTTC.

This clonotype was seen at least ten times. The chain recombines TRBV5-1 with TRBJ2-2; TRBD1 is a possible D gene (6 bases). Between the trimmed V and J ends, which lost 4 bases and 6 bases, there was a span of 16 bases. CDR3 length: 15 amino acids. The germline gives CDR1 SGHRS, CDR2 YFSETQ. The CDR3 sequence is CASSPQAGEAGELFF. DNA for the CDR3: TGCGCCAGCAGCCCCCAAGCAGGGGAAGCCGGGGAGCTGTTTTTT.

The chain links TRBV12-3 or TRBV12-4 to TRBJ2-6, with 9 bases that match TRBD1. V shed 6 bases, J shed 2 bases, and the junction held 5 bases outside the gene matches. The CDR3 spans 16 residues. In nucleotides, the CDR3 is TGTGCCAGCAGCAGGACAGGGGCCCCTGGGGCCAACGTCCTGACTTTC. The encoded protein is CASSRTGAPGANVLTF.

The CDR3: CASMKRGLETQYF. The CDR3 bases are TGTGCCAGCATGAAGAGGGGGCTGGAGACCCAGTACTTC. J is TRBJ2-5 and V is TRBV25-1, with 7 bases aligning to TRBD1. J was trimmed by 5 bases and V by 7 bases; bases with no gene match: 7. Germline V lookup: CDR1 MGHDK, CDR2 SYGVNS. The CDR3 contains 13 residues.

The chain recombines TRBV29-1 with TRBJ1-2; perhaps TRBD1 as D (5 bases). Germline CDR1 SQVTM, CDR2 ANQGSEA. The germline V and J ends were trimmed by 1 base and 8 bases, with 17 bases remaining between them. This CDR3 contains 14 residues. The CDR3 is CSVEVQGTTGGYTF. CDR3 bases: TGCAGCGTTGAAGTCCAGGGCACTACGGGGGGCTACACCTTC.

This rearrangement joins TRBV28 to TRBJ2-7, with 7 bases fitting TRBD2. The CDR3 is 15 residues long. J was trimmed by 0 bases and V by 10 bases; bases with no gene match: 12. In germline, CDR1 is MDHEN, CDR2 SYDVKM. The CDR3 loop reads CATSRRGSVSYEQYV. In DNA form, the CDR3 reads TGTGCCACAAGCCGTCGCGGGAGTGTCTCCTACGAGCAGTACGTC.

This clonotype was detected only a few times. The rearrangement joins TRBV4-1 to TRBJ2-5; 11 bases fit TRBD2. The CDR3 has 18 residues. After removal of 0 bases from V and 1 base from J, the junction contained 7 bases not matched to a gene. Germline loops: CDR1 MGHRA, CDR2 YSYEKL. The CDR3 sequence: CASSQEKGSGRVQETQYF. In DNA, the CDR3 is TGCGCCAGCAGCCAAGAAAAGGGTAGCGGGAGGGTCCAAGAGACCCAGTACTTC.

This clonotype has just a few counts. The V and J genes are TRBV12-3 or TRBV12-4 and TRBJ2-5; 9 bases are a match to TRBD1. V trimming: 5 bases; J trimming: 4 bases; junction bases outside the gene matches: 11. There are 16 residues in the CDR3. The CDR3 protein is CASSLTSGTGLETQYF. In DNA, the CDR3 is TGTGCCAGCAGTCTCACATCCGGGACAGGGTTAGAGACCCAGTACTTC.

This clonotype was observed a handful of times. The chain has TRBV7-2 and TRBJ1-3; TRBD1 matches 7 bases. CDR1 and CDR2 (germline): SGHTA, FQGNSA. Germline trimming cut 5 bases from V and 4 bases from J; bases unmatched to any gene: 14. This CDR3 is 17 amino acids long. In nucleotides, the CDR3 is TGTGCCAGCAGCCAACCGACAGGGATAAAGGCAGGAAACACCATATATTTT. Its translation is CASSQPTGIKAGNTIYF.

This clonotype has more than one count but fewer than ten. This rearrangement joins TRBV10-3 to TRBJ2-5, with D perhaps assigned TRBD1 or TRBD2 (5 bases each). Germline CDR1 reads ENHRY; CDR2 reads SYGVKD. This CDR3 spans 14 amino acids. V was clipped by 2 bases and J by 5 bases, with 12 bases between them. CDR3 loop: CAISEKRGWETQYF. The CDR3 coding sequence is TGTGCCATCAGTGAGAAGAGGGGTTGGGAGACCCAGTACTTC.

CDR3 DNA: TGTGCCAGCAGCTTGGCCGGCAGGGGAGGTAGGAATGAGCAGTTCTTC. As protein: CASSLAGRGGRNEQFF. The V and J genes are TRBV5-6 and TRBJ2-1, with D possibly being TRBD1 or TRBD2 (6 bases each). Trimming removed 0 bases at V and 7 bases at J, with 17 bases between. This CDR3 spans 16 amino acids. Germline values: CDR1 SGHDT, CDR2 YYEEEE.

This rearrangement joins TRBV20-1 to TRBJ1-2, with 8 nucleotides matching TRBD1. This CDR3 has 17 residues. Germline values: CDR1 DFQATT, CDR2 SNEGSKA (reference sequence). V trimming: 1 base; J trimming: 0 bases; junction bases outside the gene matches: 10. The CDR3 coding sequence is TGCAGTGCTAGAGCCGGTTCCGGACAGGGAGCTAACTATGGCTACACCTTC. This gives the protein CSARAGSGQGANYGYTF.

This clonotype was observed many times. The rearrangement uses TRBV20-1 and TRBJ2-2; D possibly corresponds to TRBD2 (5 bases). CDR3 length: 15 amino acids. V was clipped by 1 base and J by 3 bases, with 12 bases between them. Germline CDR1 and CDR2: DFQATT and SNEGSKA (reference sequence). CDR3: CSARVSSGDTGELFF. CDR3 bases: TGCAGTGCTAGAGTATCAAGCGGTGACACCGGGGAGCTGTTTTTT.

There are a few counts of this clonotype. This chain connects TRBV4-2 to TRBJ2-3; tentatively, D is TRBD1 (6 bases). The germline V gene has CDR1 LGHNA and CDR2 YNFKEQ. The V end was cut by 3 bases, the J end by 4 bases, with 11 bases between. The CDR3 spans 14 residues. This CDR3 reads CASSQDSVPDTQYF. Here the CDR3 DNA reads TGTGCCAGCAGCCAGGACAGTGTGCCAGATACGCAGTATTTT.

This clonotype was observed at least ten times. The rearrangement links TRBV3-1 to TRBJ2-1; TRBD2 is a possible D gene (6 bases). Trimming shortened V by 0 bases and J by 4 bases, and 10 bases separated the two germline ends. The CDR3 covers 15 residues. Germline CDR1 reads LGHDT; CDR2 reads YNNKEL (reference sequence). CDR3 bases: TGTGCCAGCAGCCAAGATGGGGGACTGTACAATGAGCAGTTCTTC. This sequence encodes CASSQDGGLYNEQFF.

This chain uses TRBV12-3 or TRBV12-4 with TRBJ2-1, with 13 nucleotides matching TRBD2. The CDR3 is 16 amino acids. Trimming at V came to 5 bases and at J to 10 bases, leaving 11 bases not matched to a gene. CDR3 nucleotide sequence: TGTGCCAGCAGTCCCAGGACTAGCGGGAGTTTGGAAGAGCAGTTCTTC. Protein sequence: CASSPRTSGSLEEQFF.

The genes are TRBV11-2 and TRBJ2-2, with D tentatively TRBD1 or TRBD2 (5 bases each). The CDR3 runs to 14 residues. V lost 5 bases, J lost 5 bases, and 12 bases lay in between. Germline assignment: CDR1 SGHAT and CDR2 FQNNGV. The CDR3 is CASSRDVDTGELFF. CDR3 sequence (DNA): TGTGCCAGCAGCCGGGACGTCGATACCGGGGAGCTGTTTTTT.

This clonotype was picked up a small number of times. This chain joins TRBV7-9 and TRBJ2-1, with 7 bases that match TRBD2. The CDR3 runs to 14 residues. CDR1 is SEHNR, CDR2 FQNEAQ, per germline (reference sequence). Trimming cost V 9 bases and J 3 bases; bases outside gene matches: 8. The CDR3 reads CARWGGTYYNEQFF. The DNA for the CDR3 is TGTGCCAGATGGGGGGGGACTTACTACAATGAGCAGTTCTTC.